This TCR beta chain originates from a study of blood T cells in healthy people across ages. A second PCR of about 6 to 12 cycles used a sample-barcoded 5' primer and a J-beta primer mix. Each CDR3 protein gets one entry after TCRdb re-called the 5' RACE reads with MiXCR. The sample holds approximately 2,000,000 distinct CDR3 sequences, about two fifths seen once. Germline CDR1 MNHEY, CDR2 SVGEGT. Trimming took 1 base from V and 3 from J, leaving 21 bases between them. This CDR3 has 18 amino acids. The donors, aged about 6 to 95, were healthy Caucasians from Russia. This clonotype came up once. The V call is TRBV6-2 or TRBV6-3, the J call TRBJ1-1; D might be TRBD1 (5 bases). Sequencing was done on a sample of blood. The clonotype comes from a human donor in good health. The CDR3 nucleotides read TGTGCCAGCAGTTACTTAAAGATTGGATTACGGGGGGACACTGAAGCTTTCTTT. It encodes CASSYLKIGLRGDTEAFF.